The source of this T cell receptor beta chain is a study of neoadjuvant anti-PD-1 for oral cavity cancer. Study details: Around day 43, patients without progression received a fourth nivolumab dose before surgery. General observations from the study: Higher pretreatment Treg/Th17 ratios tracked higher pretreatment blood clonality. TCR analyses covered only a few patients per response group.

Measured with immunoSEQ multiplex PCR; TCRdb has only the in-frame clones, and not every one. In the table there are some 9,000 clones, around three fifths of which are singletons. Remarks on this clone: Antigen: not known.

Germline values: CDR1 MRHNA, CDR2 SNTAGT. Trimming took 4 bases from V and 7 from J, leaving 11 bases between them. This CDR3 has 14 amino acids. As for time point: after neoadjuvant nivolumab, at surgical resection. Analysis of PBMCs was direct, with no culture step. Source: PBMCs, taken after nivolumab (anti-PD-1) treatment. The rearrangement links TRBV6-4 to TRBJ1-6; D may be TRBD1 (5 bases). This TCR derives from a person aged 35-79 years with oral cavity squamous cell carcinoma. Here the CDR3 DNA reads TGTGCCAGCAGTGCTTCCCCAGGGAATTCACCCCTCCACTTT. Its translation: CASSASPGNSPLHF.